This T cell receptor beta chain was found in a study of beta chain features in type 1 diabetes. The study reverse transcribed the entire isolated RNA, so it sequenced expressed TCRB transcripts. Sequenced by immunoSEQ multiplex PCR; TCRdb stores in-frame clones only, minus some. The repertoire holds 220,000 or so clones, with under 70% as singletons. The CDR3 is 15 amino acids. From germline, CDR1 is MNHNS and CDR2 SASEGT. V gave up 2 bases and J gave up 5 bases; unmatched junction bases: 6. Sequencing was carried out using naive CD4+ T cells from blood. This TCR derives from a man aged 25-45 years in good health. The chain combines TRBV6-1 with TRBJ2-1; 7 bases map to TRBD2. The CDR3 bases are TGTGCCAGCAGTGAAAGGGCTAGCGGCCACAATGAGCAGTTCTTC. Residues: CASSERASGHNEQFF.